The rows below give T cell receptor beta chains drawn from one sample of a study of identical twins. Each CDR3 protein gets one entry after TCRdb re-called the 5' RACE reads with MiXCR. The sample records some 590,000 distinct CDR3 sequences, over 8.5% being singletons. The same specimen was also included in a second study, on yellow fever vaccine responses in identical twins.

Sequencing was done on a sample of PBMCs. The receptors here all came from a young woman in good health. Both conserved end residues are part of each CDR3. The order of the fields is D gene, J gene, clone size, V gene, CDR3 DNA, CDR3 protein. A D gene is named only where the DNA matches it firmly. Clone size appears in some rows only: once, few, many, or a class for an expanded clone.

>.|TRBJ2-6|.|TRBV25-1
TGTGCCAGCAGTGCGGCTGGGGCCAACGTCCTGACTTTC
CASSAAGANVLTF
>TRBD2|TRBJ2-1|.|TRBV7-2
TGTGCCAGCAGCTTACCCGTATTTTCCCCGACCGGGAGGGAGCAGTTCTTC
CASSLPVFSPTGREQFF
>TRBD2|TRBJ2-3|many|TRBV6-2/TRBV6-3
TGTGCCAGCAGTTACACTAGCGGGAGCACAGATACGCAGTATTTT
CASSYTSGSTDTQYF
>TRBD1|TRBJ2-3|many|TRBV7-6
TGCGCCAGCAGCTTACAGGGGGGCACAGATACGCAGTATTTT
CASSLQGGTDTQYF
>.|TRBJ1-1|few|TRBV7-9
TGTGCCAGCAGCCGAACCCGACAGGAGACGTATAGAGAAGCTTTCTTT
CASSRTRQETYREAFF
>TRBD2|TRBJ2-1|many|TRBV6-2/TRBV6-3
TGTGCCACCAAAGCGGGAGGAGTTTACAATGAGCAGTTCTTC
CATKAGGVYNEQFF
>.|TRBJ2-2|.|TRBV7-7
TGTGCTAGCAGCTTCACGGACGGGGGGCCGAACACCGGGGAGCTGTTTTTT
CASSFTDGGPNTGELFF
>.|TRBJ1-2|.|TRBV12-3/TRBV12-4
TGTGCCAGCAGCCCGAATACAGGGAGGACCACCTTC
CASSPNTGRTTF
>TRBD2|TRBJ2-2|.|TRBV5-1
TGCGCCAGCAGCTTGGCTCTAGCGGGAGTTAGCACCGGGGAGCTGTTTTTT
CASSLALAGVSTGELFF
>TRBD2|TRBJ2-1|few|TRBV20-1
TGCAGTGTAGTAGCGGGATCGTTAAATGAGCAGTTCTTC
CSVVAGSLNEQFF
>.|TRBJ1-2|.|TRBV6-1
TGTGCCAGCTCCGACGGGGGATGGGACTATGGCTACACCTTC
CASSDGGWDYGYTF
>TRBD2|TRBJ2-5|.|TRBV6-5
TGTGCCAGCAGTTACGCGGGGGGGACTCAAGAGACCCAGTACTTC
CASSYAGGTQETQYF
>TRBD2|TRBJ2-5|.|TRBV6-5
TGTGCCAGCAGTTACTTTCCCGGACTAGCAGATCAAGAGACCCAGTACTTC
CASSYFPGLADQETQYF
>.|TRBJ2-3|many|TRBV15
TGTGCCACCAGCAGAGATTCCGGGCAGCAAGAACCCCTTTTGGGTACGCAGTATTTT
CATSRDSGQQEPLLGTQYF
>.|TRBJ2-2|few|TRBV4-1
TGCGCCAGCAGCCTCCTCGGATTATCGAACACCGGGGAGCTGTTTTTT
CASSLLGLSNTGELFF
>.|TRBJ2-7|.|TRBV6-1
TGTGCCAGCAGCTCCGTGGACGCGGGGGCGTACGAGCAGTACTTC
CASSSVDAGAYEQYF
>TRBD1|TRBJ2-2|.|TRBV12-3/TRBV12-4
TGTGCCAGCATTTTCGGACAGGGACTCACCGGGGAGCTGTTTTTT
CASIFGQGLTGELFF
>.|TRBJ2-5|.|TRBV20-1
TGCAGTGCGCCGAAGGCTCAAGAGACCCAGTACTTC
CSAPKAQETQYF
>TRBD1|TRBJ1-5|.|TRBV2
TGTGCCAGCAGTGGTGGTCTTGGACAGGGGGTCCATCAGCCCCAGCATTTT
CASSGGLGQGVHQPQHF
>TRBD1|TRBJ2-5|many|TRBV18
TGTGCCAGCTCACCGGGACAGGGGGAGGTCGCCACTCAAGAGACCCAGTACTTC
CASSPGQGEVATQETQYF
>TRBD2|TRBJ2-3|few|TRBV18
TGTGCCAGCTCACCAATTGCGGGAGTAGGTTTGGATACGCAGTATTTT
CASSPIAGVGLDTQYF
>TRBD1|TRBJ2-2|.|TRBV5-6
TGTGCCAGCAGCTTGGAGCACAGGGGTAAATCCGGCGGGGAGCTGTTTTTT
CASSLEHRGKSGGELFF
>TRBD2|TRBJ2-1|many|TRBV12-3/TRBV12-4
TGTGCCAGCAGTCGAGGGACTAGCGGGGGTGTAAATGAGCAGTTCTTC
CASSRGTSGGVNEQFF
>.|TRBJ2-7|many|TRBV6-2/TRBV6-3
TGTGCCAGCAGTTACTCGGGAGCTTACGAGCAGTACTTC
CASSYSGAYEQYF
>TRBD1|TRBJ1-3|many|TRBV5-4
TGTGCCAGCAGCTCGACAGGGGCTGGAAACACCATATATTTT
CASSSTGAGNTIYF
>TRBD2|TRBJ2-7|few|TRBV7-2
TGTGCCAGCAGCTTAGGCTTTGGACTAGTAGTCTACGAGCAGTACTTC
CASSLGFGLVVYEQYF
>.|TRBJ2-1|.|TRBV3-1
TGTGCCAGCAGCCAAGATCAGGGGCAATCCTACAATGAGCAGTTCTTC
CASSQDQGQSYNEQFF
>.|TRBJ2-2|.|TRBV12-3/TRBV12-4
TGTGCCATCTGTATACCATCACGGTTCAGGAGTAGTAACACCGGGGAGCTGTTTTTT
CAICIPSRFRSSNTGELFF
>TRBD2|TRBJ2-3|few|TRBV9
TGTGCCAGCAGCGCCCTGTCTTCTGGGGGGGCAGATACGCAGTATTTT
CASSALSSGGADTQYF
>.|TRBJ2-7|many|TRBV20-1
TGCAGTGCTAGAGCACCTAGTGCCTACGAGCAGTACTTC
CSARAPSAYEQYF
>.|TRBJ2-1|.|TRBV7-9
TGTGCCAGCAGCTCCCCGACTAGACCGGGCAATGAGCAGTTCTTC
CASSSPTRPGNEQFF
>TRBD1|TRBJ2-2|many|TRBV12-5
TGTGCTAGTGGTTTGTTCCACGGACAGGCCGGGGAGCTGTTTTTT
CASGLFHGQAGELFF
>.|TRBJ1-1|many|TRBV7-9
TGTGCCAGCAGCTTCCGTCCTGAAGCTTTCTTT
CASSFRPEAFF
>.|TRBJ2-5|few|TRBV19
TGTGCCAGTAGTATCCGAGTGGAAGGGACCCAGTACTTC
CASSIRVEGTQYF
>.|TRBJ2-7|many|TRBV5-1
TGCGCCAGCAGCTTGGAGGGTAATAGATACGCATCCGGTTCGGCGCGGCAGTACTTC
CASSLEGNRYASGSARQYF
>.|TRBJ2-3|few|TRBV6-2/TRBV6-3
TGTGCCAGCACCCTCATTGGGGCGGATACGCAGTATTTT
CASTLIGADTQYF
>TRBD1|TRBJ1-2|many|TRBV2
TGTGCCAGCACCGGAGACAGGGGGAGGGATGGCTACACCTTC
CASTGDRGRDGYTF
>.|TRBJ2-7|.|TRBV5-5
TGTGCCAGCGGTCGGGGGCTACCCTACGAGCAGTACTTC
CASGRGLPYEQYF
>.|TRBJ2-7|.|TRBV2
TGTGCCACCGTAGACAGCACCTACGAGCAGTACTTC
CATVDSTYEQYF
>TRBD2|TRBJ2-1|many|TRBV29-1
TGCAGCGTTGTAAAGCGGGAGGCCATCCGTTACAATGAGCAGTTCTTC
CSVVKREAIRYNEQFF
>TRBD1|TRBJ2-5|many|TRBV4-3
TGCGCCAGCAGCCTCGGACAGGGGGACCAAGAGACCCAGTACTTC
CASSLGQGDQETQYF
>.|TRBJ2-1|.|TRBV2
TGTGCCAGCAGTACACAGGCGACCAGCAGGTACAATGAGCAGTTCTTC
CASSTQATSRYNEQFF
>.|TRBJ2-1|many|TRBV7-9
TGTGCCAGCAGCTTAGGGGACCTGAAGGCTGACCAGTTCTTC
CASSLGDLKADQFF
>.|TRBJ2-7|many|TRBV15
TGTGCCACCAGCGGTACCGGGACTGGGACCTACGAGCAGTACTTC
CATSGTGTGTYEQYF
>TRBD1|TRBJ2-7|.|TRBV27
TGTGCCAGCGGGGAGAACCGGGACAGGATTTACGAGCAGTACTTC
CASGENRDRIYEQYF
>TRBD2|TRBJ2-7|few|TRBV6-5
TGTGCCAGCAGTTACGGACTAGCGGGAGACGTGTCCTACGAGCAGTACTTC
CASSYGLAGDVSYEQYF
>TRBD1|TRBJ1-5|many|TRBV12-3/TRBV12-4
TGTGCCAGCAGTTCCACAGGGGCCGCGGGCAATCAGCCCCAGCATTTT
CASSSTGAAGNQPQHF
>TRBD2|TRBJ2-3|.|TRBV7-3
TGTGCCAGCAGCTTGTGGCTAGCGGACACAGATACGCAGTATTTT
CASSLWLADTDTQYF
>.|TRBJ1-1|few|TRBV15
TGTGCCACCAGCAGAGAGATTTCAGGGGATTCTGAAGCTTTCTTT
CATSREISGDSEAFF
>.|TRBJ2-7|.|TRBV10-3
TGTGCCATCAGTGAGTCTTTGGACTTAAGCTCCTACGAGCAGTACTTC
CAISESLDLSSYEQYF
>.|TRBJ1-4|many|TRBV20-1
TGCAGTGCTAGAGATTTTGGGGCAGGGGCGCAGGAAAAACTGTTTTTT
CSARDFGAGAQEKLFF